This is a list of T cell receptor beta chains from one sample in a study of T cells of healthy individuals. TCRdb called the 5' RACE reads again in MiXCR, with one record for every CDR3 protein. This sample has some 85,000 distinct CDR3 sequences; around 5.1% occur once, and the top ten carry about 7.5%. Receptor source: a female donor in good health. Both conserved end residues are part of each CDR3. D genes are given only for firm matches. The size of a clone is reported for some rows only, either as once, few or many, or as a class for expanded clones.

j_call	clone_size	v_call	d_call	cdr3_aa	cdr3_nt
TRBJ1-4	many	TRBV7-9	-	CASSIEGKLFF	TGTGCCAGCAGCATTGAGGGAAAACTGTTTTTT
TRBJ1-5	many	TRBV27	-	CASSLSWGQPQHF	TGTGCCAGCAGTTTATCTTGGGGTCAGCCCCAGCATTTT
TRBJ1-6	few	TRBV5-1	-	CASSLDRGASPLHF	TGCGCCAGCAGCTTGGATAGGGGGGCTTCACCCCTCCACTTT
TRBJ2-7	many	TRBV6-2/TRBV6-3	TRBD1	CASSSQGLRTYEQYF	TGTGCCAGCAGCTCACAGGGGCTTCGAACCTACGAGCAGTACTTC
TRBJ1-2	many	TRBV28	TRBD1	CASSLMDRKNYGYTF	TGTGCCAGCAGTTTAATGGACAGGAAAAACTATGGCTACACCTTC
TRBJ2-7	few	TRBV6-2/TRBV6-3	-	CASSYSAVLFGEQYF	TGTGCCAGCAGTTACTCCGCGGTCCTATTTGGTGAGCAGTACTTC
TRBJ2-1	many	TRBV4-1	-	CASSQAEGRGEQFF	TGCGCCAGCAGCCAAGCTGAGGGAAGGGGTGAGCAGTTCTTC
TRBJ1-5	few	TRBV10-3	TRBD1	CAISPGTGTDQPQHF	TGTGCCATCAGTCCCGGGACAGGGACCGATCAGCCCCAGCATTTT
TRBJ2-1	many	TRBV10-3	-	CAISVFRGNEQFF	TGTGCCATCAGTGTATTTAGGGGAAATGAGCAGTTCTTC
TRBJ1-6	-	TRBV10-2	TRBD1	CASSGPGQRASPLHF	TGCGCCAGCAGTGGCCCGGGACAGAGAGCTTCACCCCTCCACTTT
TRBJ2-1	few	TRBV20-1	-	CSARDEGGPLNEQFF	TGCAGTGCTAGAGACGAAGGTGGTCCACTAAATGAGCAGTTCTTC
TRBJ2-5	-	TRBV29-1	-	CSVQTTQETQYF	TGCAGCGTCCAGACCACCCAAGAGACCCAGTACTTC
TRBJ2-2	many	TRBV6-2/TRBV6-3	TRBD2	CASRRRTSGSTGELFF	TGTGCCAGCCGTCGTAGGACTAGCGGGAGCACCGGGGAGCTGTTTTTT
TRBJ1-1	few	TRBV18	-	CASSSDLGTEAFF	TGTGCCAGCTCATCTGATCTAGGGACTGAAGCTTTCTTT
TRBJ1-1	-	TRBV6-5	-	CASSYSRGNTEAFF	TGTGCCAGCAGTTACTCGCGGGGCAACACTGAAGCTTTCTTT
TRBJ2-2	many	TRBV7-9	TRBD1	CASSRSGQDTGELFF	TGTGCCAGCAGTCGCTCCGGACAGGACACCGGGGAGCTGTTTTTT
TRBJ2-7	many	TRBV12-3/TRBV12-4	TRBD1	CASSLGTGGEQYF	TGTGCCAGCAGCCTGGGGACAGGGGGCGAGCAGTACTTC
TRBJ2-7	many	TRBV10-3	-	CAISRSYEQYF	TGTGCCATCAGTCGCTCCTACGAGCAGTACTTC
TRBJ2-1	few	TRBV27	TRBD1	CASSLGQGPPEDEQFF	TGTGCCAGCAGTTTAGGACAGGGGCCTCCGGAGGATGAGCAGTTCTTC
TRBJ2-3	many	TRBV7-2	TRBD2	CASSPGLAGATDTQYF	TGTGCCAGCAGCCCGGGACTAGCGGGAGCCACAGATACGCAGTATTTT
TRBJ2-7	few	TRBV6-2/TRBV6-3	-	CASRPSSGSYEQYF	TGTGCCAGCAGGCCCAGCTCCGGGTCCTACGAGCAGTACTTC
TRBJ1-5	few	TRBV30	-	CAWSGLLTSNQPQHF	TGTGCCTGGAGTGGGCTCCTTACCAGCAATCAGCCCCAGCATTTT
TRBJ1-1	many	TRBV15	TRBD1	CATLRGQGVNTEAFF	TGTGCCACCCTTCGCGGCCAGGGGGTCAACACTGAAGCTTTCTTT
TRBJ2-1	many	TRBV12-5	TRBD2	CASGFLTSVSGRFDNEQFF	TGTGCTAGTGGTTTCCTCACCTCAGTAAGCGGGAGGTTCGACAATGAGCAGTTCTTC
TRBJ1-3	few	TRBV4-1	-	CASSQEGSPSGNTIYF	TGCGCCAGCAGCCAAGAAGGCAGCCCCTCTGGAAACACCATATATTTT
TRBJ2-1	many	TRBV7-2	-	CASSLVPGSPYNEQFF	TGTGCCAGCAGCTTAGTACCCGGGAGCCCCTACAATGAGCAGTTCTTC
TRBJ2-3	many	TRBV20-1	TRBD2	CSASGGRATDTQYF	TGCAGTGCTAGCGGCGGGAGGGCCACAGATACGCAGTATTTT
TRBJ1-1	many	TRBV18	TRBD1	CASSPQTGAAEAFF	TGTGCCAGCTCACCCCAGACAGGGGCCGCTGAAGCTTTCTTT